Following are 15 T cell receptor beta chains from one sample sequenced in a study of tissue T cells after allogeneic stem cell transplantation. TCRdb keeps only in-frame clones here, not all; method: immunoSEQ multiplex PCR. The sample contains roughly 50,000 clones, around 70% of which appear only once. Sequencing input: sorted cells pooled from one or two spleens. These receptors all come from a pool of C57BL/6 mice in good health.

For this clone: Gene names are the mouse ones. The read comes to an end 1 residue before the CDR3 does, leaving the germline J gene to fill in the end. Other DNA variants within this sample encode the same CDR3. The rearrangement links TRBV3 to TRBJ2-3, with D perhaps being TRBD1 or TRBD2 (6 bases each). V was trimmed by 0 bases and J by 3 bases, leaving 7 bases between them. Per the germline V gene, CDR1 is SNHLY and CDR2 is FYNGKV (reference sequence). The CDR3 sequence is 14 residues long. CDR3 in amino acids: CASSLAGGAETLYF. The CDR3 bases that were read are TGTGCCAGCAGCTTAGCAGGGGGGGCAGAAACGCTGTAT.

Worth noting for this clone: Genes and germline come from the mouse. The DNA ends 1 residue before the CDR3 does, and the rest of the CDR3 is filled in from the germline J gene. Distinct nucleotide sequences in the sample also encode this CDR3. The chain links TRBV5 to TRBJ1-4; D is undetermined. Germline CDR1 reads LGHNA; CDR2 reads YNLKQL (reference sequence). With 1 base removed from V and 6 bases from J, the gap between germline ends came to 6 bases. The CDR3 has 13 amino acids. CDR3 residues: CASSQAGDERLFF. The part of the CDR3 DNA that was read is TGTGCCAGCAGCCAAGCTGGGGACGAAAGATTATTT.

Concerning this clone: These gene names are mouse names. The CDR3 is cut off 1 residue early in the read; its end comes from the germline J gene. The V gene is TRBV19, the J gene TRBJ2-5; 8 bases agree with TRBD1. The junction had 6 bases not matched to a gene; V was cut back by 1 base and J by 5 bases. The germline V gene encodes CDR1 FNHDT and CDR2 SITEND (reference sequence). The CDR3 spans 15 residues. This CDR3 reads CASSIPLRGRDTQYF. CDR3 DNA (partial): TGTGCCAGCAGTATACCCCTCAGGGGGCGAGACACCCAGTAC.

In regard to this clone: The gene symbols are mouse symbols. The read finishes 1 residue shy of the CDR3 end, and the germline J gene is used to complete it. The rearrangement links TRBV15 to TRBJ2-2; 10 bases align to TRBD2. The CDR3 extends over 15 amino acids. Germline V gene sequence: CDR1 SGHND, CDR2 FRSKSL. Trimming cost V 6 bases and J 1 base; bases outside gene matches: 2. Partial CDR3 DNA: TGTGCCAGCAGGAGGACTGGGGGAAACACCGGGCAGCTCTAC. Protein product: CASRRTGGNTGQLY. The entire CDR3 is CASRRTGGNTGQLYF.

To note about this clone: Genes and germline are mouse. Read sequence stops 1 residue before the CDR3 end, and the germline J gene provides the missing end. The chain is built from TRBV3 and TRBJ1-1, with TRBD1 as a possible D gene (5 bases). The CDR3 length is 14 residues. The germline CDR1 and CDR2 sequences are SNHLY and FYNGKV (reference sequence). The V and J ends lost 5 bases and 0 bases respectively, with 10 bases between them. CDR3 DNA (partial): TGTGCCAGCAGCCCCCCGGGGGCAAACACAGAAGTCTTC. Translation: CASSPPGANTEVF. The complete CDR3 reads CASSPPGANTEVFF. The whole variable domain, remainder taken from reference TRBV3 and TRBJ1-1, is GPKVLQIPSHQIIDMGQMVTLNCDPVSNHLYFYWYKQILGQQMEFLVNFYNGKVMEKSKLFKDQFSVERPDGSYFTLKIQPTALEDSAVYFCASSPPGANTEVFFGKGTRLTVV.

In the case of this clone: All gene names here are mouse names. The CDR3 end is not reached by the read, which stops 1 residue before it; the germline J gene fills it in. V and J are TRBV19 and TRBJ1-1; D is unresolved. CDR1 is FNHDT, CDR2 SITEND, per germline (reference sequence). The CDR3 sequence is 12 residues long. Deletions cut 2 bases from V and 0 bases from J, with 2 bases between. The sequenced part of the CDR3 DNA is TGTGCCAGCAGTATGAAGAACACAGAAGTCTTC. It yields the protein CASSMKNTEVF. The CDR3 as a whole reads CASSMKNTEVFF.

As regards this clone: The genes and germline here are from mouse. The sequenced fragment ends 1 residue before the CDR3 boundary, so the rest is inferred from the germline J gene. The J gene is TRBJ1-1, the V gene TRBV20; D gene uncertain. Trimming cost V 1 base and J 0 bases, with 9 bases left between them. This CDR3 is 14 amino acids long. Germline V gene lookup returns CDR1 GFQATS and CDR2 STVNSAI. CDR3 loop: CGARVEGANTEVFF. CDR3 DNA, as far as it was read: TGTGGTGCTAGGGTAGAGGGTGCAAACACAGAAGTCTTC.

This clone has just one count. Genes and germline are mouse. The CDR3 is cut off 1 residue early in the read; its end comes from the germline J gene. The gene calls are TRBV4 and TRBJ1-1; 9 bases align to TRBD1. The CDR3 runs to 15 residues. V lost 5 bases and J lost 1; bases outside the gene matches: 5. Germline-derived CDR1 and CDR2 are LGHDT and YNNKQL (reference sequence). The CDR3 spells CASSPGQGGNTEVFF. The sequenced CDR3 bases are TGTGCCAGCAGCCCGGGACAGGGAGGAAACACAGAAGTCTTC.

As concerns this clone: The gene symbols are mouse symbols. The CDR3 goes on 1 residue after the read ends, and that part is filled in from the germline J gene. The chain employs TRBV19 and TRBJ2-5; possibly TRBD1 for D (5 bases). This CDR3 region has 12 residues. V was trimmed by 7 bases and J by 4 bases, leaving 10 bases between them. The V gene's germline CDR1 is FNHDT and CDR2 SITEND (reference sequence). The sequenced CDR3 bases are TGTGCCAGCGAGGCAGGGAAAGACACCCAGTAC. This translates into CASEAGKDTQY. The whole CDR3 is CASEAGKDTQYF.

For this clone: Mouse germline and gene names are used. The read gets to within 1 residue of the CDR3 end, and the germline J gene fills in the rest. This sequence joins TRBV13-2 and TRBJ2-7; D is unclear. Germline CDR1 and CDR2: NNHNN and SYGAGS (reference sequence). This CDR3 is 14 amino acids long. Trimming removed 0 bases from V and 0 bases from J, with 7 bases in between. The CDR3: CASGDEPDSYEQYF. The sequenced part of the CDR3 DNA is TGTGCCAGCGGTGATGAACCAGACTCCTATGAACAGTAC.

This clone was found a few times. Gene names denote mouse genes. This CDR3 reads CASSQEADYEQYF. The CDR3 DNA, read in part, is TGTGCCAGCAGCCAAGAGGCTGATTATGAACAGTAC. V usage is TRBV5 and J usage is TRBJ2-7; no clear D. The read ends 1 residue before the CDR3 terminus; that terminus is restored from the germline J gene. Germline V gene sequence: CDR1 LGHNA, CDR2 YNLKQL (reference sequence). V lost 0 bases and J 4 bases, leaving 7 bases between the germline ends. CDR3 length equals 13 residues.

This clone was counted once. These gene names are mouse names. The chain's CDR3 is CASGDTGQQDTQYF. Partial CDR3 DNA: TGTGCCAGCGGTGATACGGGACAGCAAGACACCCAGTAC. The genes are TRBV13-2 and TRBJ2-5; 7 positions match TRBD1. The read ends 1 residue shy of where the CDR3 ends; the end is completed using the germline J gene. The CDR3 is 14 residues long. J lost 3 bases, V lost 1 base, and 2 bases had no gene match. The germline V gene has CDR1 NNHNN and CDR2 SYGAGS (reference sequence).

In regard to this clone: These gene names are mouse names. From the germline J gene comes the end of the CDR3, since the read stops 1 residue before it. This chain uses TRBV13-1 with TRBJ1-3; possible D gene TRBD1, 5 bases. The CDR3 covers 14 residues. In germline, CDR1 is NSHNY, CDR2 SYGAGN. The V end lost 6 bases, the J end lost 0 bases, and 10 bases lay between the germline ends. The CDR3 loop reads CASTRGNSGNTLYF. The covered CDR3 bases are TGTGCCAGCACCCGGGGGAATTCTGGAAATACGCTCTAT.

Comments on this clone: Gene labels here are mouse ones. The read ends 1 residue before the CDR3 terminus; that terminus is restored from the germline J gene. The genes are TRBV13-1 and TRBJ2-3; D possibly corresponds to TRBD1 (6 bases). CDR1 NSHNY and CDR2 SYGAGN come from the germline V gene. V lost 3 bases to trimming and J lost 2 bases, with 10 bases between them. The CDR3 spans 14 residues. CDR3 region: CASSGGQNAETLYF. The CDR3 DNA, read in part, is TGTGCCAGCAGTGGGGGACAAAATGCAGAAACGCTGTAT.

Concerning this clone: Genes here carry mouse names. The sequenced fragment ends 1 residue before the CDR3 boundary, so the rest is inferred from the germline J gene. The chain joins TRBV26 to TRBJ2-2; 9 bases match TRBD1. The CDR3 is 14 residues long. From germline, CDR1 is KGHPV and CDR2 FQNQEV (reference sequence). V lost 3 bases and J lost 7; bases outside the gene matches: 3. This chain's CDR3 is CASSLNRGLGQLYF. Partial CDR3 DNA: TGTGCCAGCAGTCTAAACAGGGGGCTCGGGCAGCTCTAC.